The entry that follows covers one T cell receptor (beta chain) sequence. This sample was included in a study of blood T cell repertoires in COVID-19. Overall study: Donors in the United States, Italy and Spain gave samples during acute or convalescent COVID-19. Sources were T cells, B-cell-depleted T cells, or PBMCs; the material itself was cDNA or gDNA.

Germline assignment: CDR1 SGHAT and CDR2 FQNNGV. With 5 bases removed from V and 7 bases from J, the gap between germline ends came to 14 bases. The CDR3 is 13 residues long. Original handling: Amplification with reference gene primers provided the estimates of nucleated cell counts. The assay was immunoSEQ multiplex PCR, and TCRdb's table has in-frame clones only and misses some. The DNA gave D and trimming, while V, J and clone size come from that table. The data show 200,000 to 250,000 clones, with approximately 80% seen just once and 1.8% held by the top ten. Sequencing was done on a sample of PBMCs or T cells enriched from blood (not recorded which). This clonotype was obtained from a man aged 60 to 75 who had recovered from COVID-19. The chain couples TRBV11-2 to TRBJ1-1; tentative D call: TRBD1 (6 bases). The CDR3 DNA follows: TGTGCCAGCAGCCAACATCAGGGGATTGAAGCTTTCTTT. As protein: CASSQHQGIEAFF.